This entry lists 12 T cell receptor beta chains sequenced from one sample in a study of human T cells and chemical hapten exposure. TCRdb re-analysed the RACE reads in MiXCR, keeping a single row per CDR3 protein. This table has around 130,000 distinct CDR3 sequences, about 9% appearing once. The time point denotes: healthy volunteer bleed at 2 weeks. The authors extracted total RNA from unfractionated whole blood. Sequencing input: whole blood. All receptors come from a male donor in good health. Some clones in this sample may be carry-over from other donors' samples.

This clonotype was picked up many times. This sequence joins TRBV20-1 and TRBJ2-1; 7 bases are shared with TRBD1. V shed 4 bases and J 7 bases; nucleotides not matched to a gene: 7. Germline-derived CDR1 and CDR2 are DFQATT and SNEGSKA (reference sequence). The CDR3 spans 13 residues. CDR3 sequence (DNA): TGCAGTGCTAACAATCAACAGGGGAATGAGCAGTTCTTC. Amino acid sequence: CSANNQQGNEQFF.

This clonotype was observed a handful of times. CDR3 amino acids: CASSQDSGWGNTIYF. The CDR3 nucleotides are TGCGCCAGCAGCCAAGATTCAGGCTGGGGAAACACCATATATTTT. The chain is built from TRBV4-3 and TRBJ1-3; D gene ambiguous. Germline loops: CDR1 LGHNA, CDR2 YSLEER. Trimming removed 0 bases from V and 4 bases from J, with 10 bases in between. The CDR3 runs 15 residues.

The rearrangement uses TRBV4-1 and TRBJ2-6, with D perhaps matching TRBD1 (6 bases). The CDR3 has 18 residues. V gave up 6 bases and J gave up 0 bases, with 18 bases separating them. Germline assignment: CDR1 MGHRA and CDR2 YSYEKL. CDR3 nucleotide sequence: TGCGCCAGCAGGCACGTTGGACAGAGATCCTCTGGGGCCAACGTCCTGACTTTC. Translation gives CASRHVGQRSSGANVLTF.

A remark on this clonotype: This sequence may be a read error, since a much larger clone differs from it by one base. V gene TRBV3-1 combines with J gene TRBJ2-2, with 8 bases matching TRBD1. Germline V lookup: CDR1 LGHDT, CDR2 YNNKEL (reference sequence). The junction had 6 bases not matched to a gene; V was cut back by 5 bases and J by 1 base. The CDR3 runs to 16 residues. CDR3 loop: CASSNRTGLNTGELFF. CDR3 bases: TGTGCCAGCAGCAACAGGACAGGGCTGAACACCGGGGAGCTGTTTTTT.

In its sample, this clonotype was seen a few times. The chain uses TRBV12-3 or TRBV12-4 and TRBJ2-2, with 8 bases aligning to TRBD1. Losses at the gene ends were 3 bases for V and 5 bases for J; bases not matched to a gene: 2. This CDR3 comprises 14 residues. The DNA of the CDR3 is TGTGCCAGCAGTTTCCAGGGGGCGACCGGGGAGCTGTTTTTT. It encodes CASSFQGATGELFF.

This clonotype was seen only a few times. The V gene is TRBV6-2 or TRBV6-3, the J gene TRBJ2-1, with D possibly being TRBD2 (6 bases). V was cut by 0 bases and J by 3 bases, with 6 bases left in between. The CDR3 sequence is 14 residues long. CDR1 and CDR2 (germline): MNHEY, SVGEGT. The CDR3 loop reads CASSYSTSYNEQFF. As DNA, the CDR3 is TGTGCCAGCAGTTACTCGACTAGCTACAATGAGCAGTTCTTC.

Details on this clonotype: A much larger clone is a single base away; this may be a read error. CDR3 in DNA: TGTGTCAGCAGCGTAGAAGGCGGGAGGGGGGAGACCCAGTACTTC. It encodes CVSSVEGGRGETQYF. The V call is TRBV9, the J call TRBJ2-5; TRBD2 aligns across 9 bases. Germline V gene lookup returns CDR1 SGDLS and CDR2 YYNGEE. There are 15 residues in the CDR3. The entire variable domain, with the rest obtained from reference TRBV9 and TRBJ2-5, is as follows: DSGVTQTPKHLITATGQRVTLRCSPRSGDLSVYWYQQSLDQGLQFLIQYYNGEERAKGNILERFSAQQFPDLHSELNLSSLELGDSALYFCVSSVEGGRGETQYFGPGTRLLVL.

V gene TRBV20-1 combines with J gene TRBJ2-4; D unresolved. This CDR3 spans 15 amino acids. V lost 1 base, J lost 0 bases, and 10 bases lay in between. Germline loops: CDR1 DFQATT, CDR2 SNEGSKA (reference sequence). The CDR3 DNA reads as TGCAGTGCTAGAGTAAAGGGTCTAGCCAAAAACATTCAGTACTTC. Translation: CSARVKGLAKNIQYF.

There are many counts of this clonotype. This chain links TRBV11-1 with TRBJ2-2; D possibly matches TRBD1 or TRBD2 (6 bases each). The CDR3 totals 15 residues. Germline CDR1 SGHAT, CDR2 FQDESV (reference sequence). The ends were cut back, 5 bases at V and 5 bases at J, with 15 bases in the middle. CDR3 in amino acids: CASSRFGGQTGELFF. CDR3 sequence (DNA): TGTGCCAGCAGCCGCTTTGGGGGGCAGACCGGGGAGCTGTTTTTT.

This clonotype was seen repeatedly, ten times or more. This chain's CDR3 is CASRSEGNSNQPQHF. The CDR3 coding sequence is TGCGCCAGCAGGAGTGAAGGTAATAGCAATCAGCCCCAGCATTTT. This chain connects TRBV4-1 to TRBJ1-5; D unresolved. The germline V and J ends were trimmed by 6 bases and 0 bases, with 12 bases remaining between them. Germline V CDR1 and CDR2: MGHRA, YSYEKL. The CDR3 has 15 residues.

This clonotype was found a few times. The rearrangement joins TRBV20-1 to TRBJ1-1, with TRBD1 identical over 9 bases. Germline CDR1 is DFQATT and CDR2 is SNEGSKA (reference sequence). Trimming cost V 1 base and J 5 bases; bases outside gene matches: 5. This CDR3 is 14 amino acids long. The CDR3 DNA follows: TGCAGTGCTAGAGGGGACAGGGTCAGAACTGAAGCTTTCTTT. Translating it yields CSARGDRVRTEAFF.

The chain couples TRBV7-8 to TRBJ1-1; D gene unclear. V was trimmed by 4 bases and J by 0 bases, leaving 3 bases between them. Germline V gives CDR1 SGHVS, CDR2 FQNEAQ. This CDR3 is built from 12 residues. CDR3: CASSSVNTEAFF. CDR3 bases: TGTGCCAGCAGCTCAGTGAACACTGAAGCTTTCTTT.